This T cell receptor beta chain was recorded in a study of blood T cells in healthy people across ages. Germline CDR1 KGHDR, CDR2 SFDVKD. The CDR3 length is 18 residues. J lost 4 bases, V lost 5 bases, and 10 bases had no gene match. Donors were systemically healthy Caucasian individuals from Russia aged 6 to 90 years. Study findings and constraints: The study found more naive CD4+ cells and higher diversity in long-lived than aged donors. Older age went with lower TCR beta diversity per million T cells, in a roughly linear way.

It was with a sample-barcoded 5' primer and a J-beta primer mix that a second PCR of about 7 to 12 cycles was run. TCRdb used MiXCR to reprocess the 5' RACE reads, holding one entry per CDR3 protein. Of over a million distinct CDR3 sequences in the sample, around 42% were seen once. For this clonotype: What it recognizes is unknown.

Material for sequencing was blood. The sequence came from a woman under 30 in good health. This chain joins TRBV24-1 and TRBJ2-3; 14 bases line up with TRBD2. The CDR3 region has the DNA TGTGCCACCAGTGCGGAGGGAGGACTAGCGGGGGGCTCAGATACGCAGTATTTT. It encodes CATSAEGGLAGGSDTQYF.